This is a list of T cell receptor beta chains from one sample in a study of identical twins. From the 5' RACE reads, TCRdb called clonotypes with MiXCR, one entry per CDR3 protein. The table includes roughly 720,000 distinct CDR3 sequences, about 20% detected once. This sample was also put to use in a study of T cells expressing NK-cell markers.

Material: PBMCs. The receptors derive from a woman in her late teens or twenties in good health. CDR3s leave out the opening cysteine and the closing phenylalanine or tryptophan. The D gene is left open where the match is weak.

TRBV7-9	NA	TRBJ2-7	ASSPISYPSGNEQY
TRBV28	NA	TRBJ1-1	ASSFTGHKYRNTEAF
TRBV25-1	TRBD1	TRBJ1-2	ASSPDYRGSGGYT
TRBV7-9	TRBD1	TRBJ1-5	ASSSLGQGDNQPQH
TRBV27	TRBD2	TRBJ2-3	ASSLVAGGPPDTQY
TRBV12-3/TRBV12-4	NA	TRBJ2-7	ASSRDITYEQY
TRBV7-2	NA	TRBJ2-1	ASSLAVANSYNEQF
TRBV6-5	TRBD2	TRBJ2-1	ASSYDAGGYNEQF
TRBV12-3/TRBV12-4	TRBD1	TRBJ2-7	ASSPRTGNEQY
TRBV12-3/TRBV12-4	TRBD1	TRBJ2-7	ASSLADRGTYEQY
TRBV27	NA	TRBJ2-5	ASSLSWQGQETQY
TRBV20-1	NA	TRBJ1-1	SARGTASGNTEAF
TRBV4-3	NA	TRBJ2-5	ASSFKMGEETQY
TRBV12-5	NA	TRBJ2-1	ASGYADNEQF
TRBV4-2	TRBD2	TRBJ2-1	ASSQSRDGGNEQF
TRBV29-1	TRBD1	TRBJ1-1	SEIPQGAGPNTEAF
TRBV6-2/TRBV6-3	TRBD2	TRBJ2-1	ASSRLGLANYNEQF
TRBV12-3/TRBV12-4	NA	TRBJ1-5	ASSSSHQPQH
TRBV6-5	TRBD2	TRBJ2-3	ASSYSTGRGDTQY
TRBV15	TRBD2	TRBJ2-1	ATSREGLARGGYNEQF
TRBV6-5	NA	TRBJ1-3	ASSYSGAPSSGNTIY
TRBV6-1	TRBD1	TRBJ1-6	ASTPQGAGNSPLH